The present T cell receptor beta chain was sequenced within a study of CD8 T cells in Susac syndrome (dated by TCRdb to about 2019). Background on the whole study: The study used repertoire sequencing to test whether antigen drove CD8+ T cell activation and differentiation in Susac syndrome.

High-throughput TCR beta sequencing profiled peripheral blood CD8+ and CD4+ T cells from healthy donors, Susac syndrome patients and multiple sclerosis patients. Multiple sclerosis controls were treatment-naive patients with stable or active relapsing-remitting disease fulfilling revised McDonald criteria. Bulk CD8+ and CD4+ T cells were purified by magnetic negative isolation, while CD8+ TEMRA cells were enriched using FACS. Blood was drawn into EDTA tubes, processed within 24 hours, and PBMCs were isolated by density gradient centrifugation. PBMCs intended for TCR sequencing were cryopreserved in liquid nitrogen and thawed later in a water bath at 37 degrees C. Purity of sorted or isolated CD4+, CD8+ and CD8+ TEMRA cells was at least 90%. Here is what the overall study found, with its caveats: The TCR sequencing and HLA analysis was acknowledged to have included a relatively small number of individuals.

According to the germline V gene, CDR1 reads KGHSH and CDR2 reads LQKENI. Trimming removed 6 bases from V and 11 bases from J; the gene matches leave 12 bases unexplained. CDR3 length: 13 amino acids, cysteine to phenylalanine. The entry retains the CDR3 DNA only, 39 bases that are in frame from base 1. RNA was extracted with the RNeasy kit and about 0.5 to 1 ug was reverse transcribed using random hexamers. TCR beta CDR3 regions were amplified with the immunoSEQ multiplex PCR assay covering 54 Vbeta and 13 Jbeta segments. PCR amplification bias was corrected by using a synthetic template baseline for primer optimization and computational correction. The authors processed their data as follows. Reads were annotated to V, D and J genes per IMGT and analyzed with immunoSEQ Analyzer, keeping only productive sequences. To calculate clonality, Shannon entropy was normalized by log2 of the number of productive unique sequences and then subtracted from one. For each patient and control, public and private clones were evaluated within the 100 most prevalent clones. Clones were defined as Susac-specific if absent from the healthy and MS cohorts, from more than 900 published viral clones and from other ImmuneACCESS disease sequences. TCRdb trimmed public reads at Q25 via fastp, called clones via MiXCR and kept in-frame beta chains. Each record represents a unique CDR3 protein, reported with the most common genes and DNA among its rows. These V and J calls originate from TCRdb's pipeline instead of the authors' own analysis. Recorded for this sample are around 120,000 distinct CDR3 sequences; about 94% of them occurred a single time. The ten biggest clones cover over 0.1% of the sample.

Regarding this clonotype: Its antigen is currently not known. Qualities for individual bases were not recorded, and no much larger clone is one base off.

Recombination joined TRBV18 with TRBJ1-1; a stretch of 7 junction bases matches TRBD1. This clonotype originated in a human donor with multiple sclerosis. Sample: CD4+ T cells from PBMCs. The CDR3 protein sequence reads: CASSPDRAREAFF. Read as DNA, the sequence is TGTGCCAGCTCCCCCGACAGGGCGCGTGAGGCTTTCTTT.